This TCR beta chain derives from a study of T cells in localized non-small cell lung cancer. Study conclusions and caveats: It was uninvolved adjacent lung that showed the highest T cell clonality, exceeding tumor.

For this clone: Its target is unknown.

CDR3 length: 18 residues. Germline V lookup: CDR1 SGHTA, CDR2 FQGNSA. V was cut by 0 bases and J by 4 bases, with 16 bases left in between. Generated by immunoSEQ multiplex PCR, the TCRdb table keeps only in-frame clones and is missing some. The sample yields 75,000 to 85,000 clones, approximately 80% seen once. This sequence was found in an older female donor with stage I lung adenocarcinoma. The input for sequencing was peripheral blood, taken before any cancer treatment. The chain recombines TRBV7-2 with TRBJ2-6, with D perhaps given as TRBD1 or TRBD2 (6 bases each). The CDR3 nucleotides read TGTGCCAGCAGCTTAGCCCGGGGGCTGGCAAGAGGGGCCAACGTCCTGACTTTC. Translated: CASSLARGLARGANVLTF.